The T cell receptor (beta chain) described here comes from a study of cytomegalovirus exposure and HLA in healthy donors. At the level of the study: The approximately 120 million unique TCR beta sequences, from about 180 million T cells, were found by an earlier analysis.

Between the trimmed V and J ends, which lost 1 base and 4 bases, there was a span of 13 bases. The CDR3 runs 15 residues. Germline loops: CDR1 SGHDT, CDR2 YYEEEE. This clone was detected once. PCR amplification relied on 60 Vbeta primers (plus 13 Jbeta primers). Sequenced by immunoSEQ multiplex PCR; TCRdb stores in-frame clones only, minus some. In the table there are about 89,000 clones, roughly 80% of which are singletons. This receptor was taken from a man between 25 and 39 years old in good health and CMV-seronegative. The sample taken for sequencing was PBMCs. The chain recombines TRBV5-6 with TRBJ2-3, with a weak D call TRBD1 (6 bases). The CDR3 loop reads CASSLPGQIADTQYF. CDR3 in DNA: TGTGCCAGCAGCTTGCCGGGACAAATCGCAGATACGCAGTATTTT.